These 6 T cell receptor beta chains were all obtained from the same sample, sequenced in a study of PD-1 blockade in classical Hodgkin lymphoma. The time point denotes: cycle 4 day 1 (C4D1), after less than 7 weeks of nivolumab. Every patient experienced relapse after autologous stem cell transplantation, and brentuximab vedotin exposure varied. The table came from immunoSEQ multiplex PCR; TCRdb's copy has only in-frame clones and leaves some out. There are approximately 100,000 clones in the sample; about 83% occur only once, and approximately 15% lies in the top ten. The sample here was peripheral blood mononuclear cells (PBMCs), taken before the fourth cycle of nivolumab. The receptors derive from a human donor with classical Hodgkin lymphoma.

As DNA, the CDR3 is TGTGCCAGTTCCCGCGGGGGCGTTTTGACTGAAGCTTTCTTT. Translating gives CASSRGGVLTEAFF. The rearrangement joins TRBV5-6 to TRBJ1-1; perhaps TRBD1 as D (6 bases). Germline-derived CDR1 and CDR2 are SGHDT and YYEEEE. The CDR3 covers 14 residues. V dropped 8 bases and J dropped 5 bases, with 19 bases sitting between them.

This chain links TRBV5-6 with TRBJ2-3; D remains ambiguous. CDR1 is SGHDT and CDR2 is YYEEEE in the germline V gene. The germline V and J ends were trimmed by 6 bases and 2 bases, with 16 bases remaining between them. The CDR3 is made up of 15 amino acids. The CDR3 sequence: CASTGTGSHTDTQYF. Here the CDR3 DNA reads TGTGCCAGCACCGGTACTGGGTCCCACACAGATACGCAGTATTTT.

The chain joins TRBV11-2 to TRBJ2-7, with D perhaps TRBD2 (5 bases). The germline V gene encodes CDR1 SGHAT and CDR2 FQNNGV. Between the trimmed V and J ends, which lost 2 bases and 6 bases, there was a span of 17 bases. CDR3 size: 15 residues. CDR3 nucleotides: TGTGCCAGCAGCTTATGGGTGGGCGAGGGTACCGAGCAGTACTTC. This encodes CASSLWVGEGTEQYF.

This chain connects TRBV5-1 to TRBJ2-7; D is possibly TRBD1 (6 bases). Germline CDR1 reads SGHRS; CDR2 reads YFSETQ. This CDR3 spans 12 amino acids. V dropped 4 bases and J dropped 4 bases, with 9 bases sitting between them. The DNA for the CDR3 is TGCGCCAGCAGCCGGACAGAGTACGAGCAGTACTTC. Its translation is CASSRTEYEQYF. Supplemented by reference TRBV5-1 and TRBJ2-7, the full variable domain reads KAGVTQTPRYLIKTRGQQVTLSCSPISGHRSVSWYQQTPGQGLQFLFEYFSETQRNKGNFPGRFSGRQFSNSRSEMNVSTLELGDSALYLCASSRTEYEQYFGPGTRLTVT.

This chain uses TRBV5-8 with TRBJ1-5; 10 bases are a match to TRBD1. V trimming: 4 bases; J trimming: 6 bases; junction bases outside the gene matches: 16. CDR3 length: 18 amino acids. Looked up from germline, CDR1 is SGHTS and CDR2 is YDEGEE. CDR3 residues: CASSPIEWGTGESQPQHF. CDR3 DNA: TGTGCCAGCAGCCCGATTGAGTGGGGGACAGGGGAAAGTCAGCCCCAGCATTTT.

V gene TRBV28 combines with J gene TRBJ2-7, with a weak D call TRBD1 (5 bases). The CDR3 has 12 residues. Germline V gives CDR1 MDHEN, CDR2 SYDVKM. The V gene lost 5 bases and the J gene lost 3 bases, with 8 bases spanning the gap. The CDR3 sequence is CASSRQFYEQYF. For the CDR3, the DNA is TGTGCCAGCAGTAGACAGTTCTACGAGCAGTACTTC.